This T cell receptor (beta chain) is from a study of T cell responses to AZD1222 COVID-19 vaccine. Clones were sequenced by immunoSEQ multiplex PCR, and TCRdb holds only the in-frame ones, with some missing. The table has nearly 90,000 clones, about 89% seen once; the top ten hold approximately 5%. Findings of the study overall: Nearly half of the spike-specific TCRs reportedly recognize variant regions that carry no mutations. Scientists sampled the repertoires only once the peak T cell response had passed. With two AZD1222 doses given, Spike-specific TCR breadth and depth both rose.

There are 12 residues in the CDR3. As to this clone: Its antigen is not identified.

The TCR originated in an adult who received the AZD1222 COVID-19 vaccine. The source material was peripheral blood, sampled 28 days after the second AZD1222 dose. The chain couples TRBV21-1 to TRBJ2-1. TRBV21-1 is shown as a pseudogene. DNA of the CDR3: TGTGCCAGCAGCAACTCCTACAATGAGCAGTTCTTC. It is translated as CASSNSYNEQFF.